This T cell receptor (beta chain) was sequenced for a study of blood T cell repertoires in COVID-19. Overall study context: The samples span acute and convalescent COVID-19 from the United States, Italy and Spain.

Using immunoSEQ multiplex PCR, the repertoire was profiled, and TCRdb retains in-frame clones only, with some absent. The repertoire holds 200,000 or so clones, with around nine tenths as singletons. There are 14 residues in the CDR3. The germline V gene has CDR1 SNHLY and CDR2 FYNNEI. The germline V and J ends were trimmed by 3 bases and 4 bases, with 12 bases remaining between them. This clone showed up just once. The TCR originated in a man between 65 and 85 years old with active or convalescent COVID-19. What was sequenced was peripheral blood. The V gene is TRBV2, the J gene TRBJ1-1, with D maybe TRBD1 (5 bases). The CDR3 here is CASSERRVGTEAFF. As DNA, the CDR3 is TGTGCCAGCAGTGAGCGCAGGGTTGGCACTGAAGCTTTCTTT.